The rows below give T cell receptor beta chains drawn from one sample of a study of blood T cell repertoires in COVID-19. Measured with immunoSEQ multiplex PCR; TCRdb has only the in-frame clones, and not every one. The profile shows some 520,000 clones, roughly nine tenths of them singletons. The sample taken for sequencing was peripheral blood. All receptors derive from a man between 18 and 35 years old with COVID-19, enrolled during active disease. Each CDR3 is given with its conserved first and last residue. D genes are given only for firm matches. Expanded clones get a size class; other rows say once, few or many, or leave the size out.

d_call,clone_size,j_call,v_call,cdr3_aa,cdr3_nt
.,.,TRBJ2-1,TRBV6-6,CASSYSTQRNNEQFF,TGTGCCAGCAGTTACTCGACTCAGAGGAACAATGAGCAGTTCTTC
.,.,TRBJ2-1,TRBV3-1/TRBV3-2,CASSQDLISTSLFF,TGTGCCAGCAGCCAAGATCTAATAAGTACTAGCCTGTTCTTC
.,.,TRBJ2-7,TRBV5-1,CARNRESSYEQYF,TGCGCCAGGAACAGGGAAAGCTCCTACGAGCAGTACTTC
.,.,TRBJ1-2,TRBV6-2/TRBV6-3,CASSDRAGGYYGYTF,TGTGCCAGCAGTGACCGAGCCGGGGGTTACTATGGCTACACCTTC
.,.,TRBJ2-7,TRBV15,CATSRDRGTAEQYF,TGTGCCACCAGCAGGGATCGCGGGACAGCTGAGCAGTACTTC
.,.,TRBJ2-1,TRBV2,CASSVEPPNEQFF,TGTGCCAGCAGTGTAGAACCCCCCAATGAGCAGTTCTTC
.,.,TRBJ2-1,TRBV11-3,CASSLGGGAGNEQFF,TGTGCCAGCAGCTTAGGGGGGGGCGCAGGCAATGAGCAGTTCTTC
.,once,TRBJ2-7,TRBV2,CASGGGVSYEQYF,TGTGCCAGCGGCGGTGGAGTCTCCTACGAGCAGTACTTC
TRBD1,once,TRBJ1-1,TRBV4-1,CASSPSNRGTEAFF,TGCGCCAGCAGCCCCTCGAACAGGGGTACTGAAGCTTTCTTT
TRBD2,.,TRBJ2-1,TRBV11-2,CASSLRGGTEQFF,TGTGCCAGCAGCCTCCGGGGGGGGACTGAGCAGTTCTTC
TRBD2,.,TRBJ2-3,TRBV7-8,CASSLVRFPHSAGFEKDTQYF,TGTGCCAGCAGCTTAGTTAGGTTCCCCCACTCAGCGGGGTTCGAAAAGGATACGCAGTATTTT
TRBD2,.,TRBJ2-3,TRBV5-4,CASSLVQRGRDTQYF,TGTGCCAGCAGCTTGGTACAGCGGGGGAGAGATACGCAGTATTTT
TRBD2,once,TRBJ2-7,TRBV19,CASSALAGGPVYEQYF,TGTGCCAGTAGTGCGCTAGCGGGAGGCCCCGTCTACGAGCAGTACTTC
.,.,TRBJ1-4,TRBV10-1,CVPAGGLEKLFF,TGCGTCCCAGCCGGGGGATTGGAAAAACTGTTTTTT
TRBD2,.,TRBJ2-2,TRBV9,CASSVPSGGPGLTGELFF,TGTGCCAGCAGCGTACCATCGGGGGGGCCTGGGCTCACCGGGGAGCTGTTTTTT
TRBD2,.,TRBJ2-5,TRBV18,CASSPRASGVQETQYF,TGTGCCAGCTCACCAAGGGCAAGCGGGGTCCAAGAGACCCAGTACTTC
.,.,TRBJ2-2,TRBV10-2,CASSESGQGNTGELFF,TGCGCCAGCAGTGAGTCCGGCCAGGGGAACACCGGGGAGCTGTTTTTT
TRBD1,.,TRBJ2-7,TRBV9,CASSLTTGVGEQYF,TGTGCCAGCAGCCTTACGACAGGGGTGGGCGAGCAGTACTTC
TRBD1,.,TRBJ1-5,TRBV4-1,CASSQLTTRGPQPQHF,TGCGCCAGCAGCCAATTAACGACCAGGGGGCCGCAGCCCCAGCATTTT
.,.,TRBJ1-2,TRBV7-2,CASSLISVNYGYTF,TGTGCCAGCAGCTTAATATCGGTCAACTATGGCTACACCTTC
TRBD1,many,TRBJ1-6,TRBV30,CAWNHRGSLNSPLHF,TGTGCCTGGAATCACAGGGGTTCTCTTAATTCACCCCTCCACTTT
TRBD1,few,TRBJ2-7,TRBV5-4,CASSHPGQDTYEQYF,TGTGCCAGCAGTCATCCGGGACAGGATACCTACGAGCAGTACTTC
.,.,TRBJ1-1,TRBV24-1,CATRDSNSEAFF,TGTGCCACCAGGGACAGCAACTCTGAAGCTTTCTTT
TRBD1,.,TRBJ1-1,TRBV7-6,CASSMTGDTEAFF,TGTGCCAGCAGCATGACAGGGGACACTGAAGCTTTCTTT
TRBD2,.,TRBJ2-6,TRBV28,CASSQRGLAGESSGANVLTF,TGTGCCAGCAGTCAAAGGGGACTAGCGGGGGAGTCATCTGGGGCCAACGTCCTGACTTTC
TRBD2,.,TRBJ2-7,TRBV7-9,CASSTPLARPWEQYF,TGTGCCAGCAGCACCCCACTAGCGCGACCCTGGGAGCAGTACTTC
.,.,TRBJ1-5,TRBV15,CATSRVQGKPQHF,TGTGCCACCAGCAGAGTTCAGGGGAAGCCCCAGCATTTT
TRBD1,.,TRBJ2-2,TRBV7-7,CASSYGPGQGLDGELFF,TGTGCCAGCAGCTACGGTCCGGGACAGGGTCTTGACGGGGAGCTGTTTTTT
.,.,TRBJ2-2,TRBV6-2/TRBV6-3,CASSYGLVNTGELFF,TGTGCCAGCAGTTACGGCCTCGTGAACACCGGGGAGCTGTTTTTT
TRBD1,.,TRBJ2-2,TRBV25-1,CASSDPGTGVTGELFF,TGTGCCAGCAGTGACCCCGGGACAGGGGTAACCGGGGAGCTGTTTTTT
.,.,TRBJ1-1,TRBV24-1,CATSPAGPNTEAFF,TGTGCCACCAGCCCCGCGGGACCGAACACTGAAGCTTTCTTT
.,.,TRBJ1-2,TRBV6-4,CASREPSGGYTF,TGTGCCAGCAGAGAGCCCAGCGGTGGCTACACCTTC
.,.,TRBJ1-1,TRBV5-1,CASRPGGGQNTEAFF,TGCGCCAGCAGACCAGGCGGGGGGCAGAACACTGAAGCTTTCTTT
TRBD2,.,TRBJ2-1,TRBV7-3,CASSSPGLNNEQFF,TGTGCCAGCAGCTCCCCGGGACTAAACAATGAGCAGTTCTTC